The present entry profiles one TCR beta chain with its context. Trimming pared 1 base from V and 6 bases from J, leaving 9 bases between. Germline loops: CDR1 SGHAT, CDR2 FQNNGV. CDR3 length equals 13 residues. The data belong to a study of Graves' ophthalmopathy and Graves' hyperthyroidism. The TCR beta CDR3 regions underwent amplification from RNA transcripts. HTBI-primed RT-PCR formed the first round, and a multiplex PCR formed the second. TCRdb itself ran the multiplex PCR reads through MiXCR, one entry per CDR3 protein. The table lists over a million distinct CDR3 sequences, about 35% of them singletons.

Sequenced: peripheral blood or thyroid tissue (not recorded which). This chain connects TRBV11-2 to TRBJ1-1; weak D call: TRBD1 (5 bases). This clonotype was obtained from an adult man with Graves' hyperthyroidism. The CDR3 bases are TGTGCCAGCAGCTTAGTCAGGGTTCCTGAAGCTTTCTTT. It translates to CASSLVRVPEAFF.